The 2 T cell receptor beta chains in this list originate from one sample, sequenced in a study of neurological immune-mediated disorders. TCRdb re-derived calls from the 5' RACE reads in MiXCR, one entry per CDR3 protein. There are about 51,000 distinct CDR3 sequences in the sample; around 16% occur only once, and under 4.5% lies in the top ten. Sequenced input: PBMCs. These TCRs come from a man aged 55 to 69 in good health.

This clonotype was detected ten times or more. This rearrangement joins TRBV20-1 to TRBJ2-1, with a tentative D call TRBD2 (5 bases). Deletions cut 3 bases from V and 9 bases from J, with 15 bases between. The CDR3 has 13 amino acids. Germline V gene lookup returns CDR1 DFQATT and CDR2 SNEGSKA (reference sequence). CDR3 DNA sequence: TGCAGTGCTAGGGATGTCGTCCGGGGTGAGCAGTTCTTC. It codes for CSARDVVRGEQFF.

This clonotype has at least ten counts. The rearrangement links TRBV7-9 to TRBJ2-1; 8 nucleotides match TRBD2. The J segment lost 6 bases and the V segment lost 4 bases, leaving 11 bases of the junction unmatched. The CDR3 has 16 amino acids. Germline CDR1 reads SEHNR; CDR2 reads FQNEAQ (reference sequence). This CDR3 is CASSSRRLAGSNEQFF. In nucleotides, the CDR3 is TGTGCCAGCAGCTCTCGACGCCTAGCGGGCTCCAATGAGCAGTTCTTC. The full variable domain, completed using reference TRBV7-9 and TRBJ2-1, is DTGVSQNPRHKITKRGQNVTFRCDPISEHNRLYWYRQTLGQGPEFLTYFQNEAQLEKSRLLSDRFSAERPKGSFSTLEIQRTEQGDSAMYLCASSSRRLAGSNEQFFGPGTRLTVL.